These 24 T cell receptor beta chains share one sample of origin, sequenced in a study of OX40 agonist ivuxolimab in advanced cancers. Libraries were built with the immunoSEQ multiplex PCR assay. TCRdb's version of the immuneACCESS table is confined to in-frame rearrangements and falls short of the full clone set. An unresolved V gene accounts for under half of the shortfall where checked; the remainder is of unknown origin. Recorded for this sample are about 93,000 clones; about 91% of them occurred a single time. The ten biggest clones cover around 0.5% of the sample. Here the sequenced sample was CD4+ or CD8+ T cells sorted from blood, taken in a trial of the OX40 agonist ivuxolimab. Source of these receptors: an adult with an advanced solid tumor such as melanoma, head and neck, liver or kidney cancer.

The genes are TRBV30 and TRBJ1-2; maybe TRBD1 (6 bases). The germline V gene encodes CDR1 GTSNPN and CDR2 SVGIG (reference sequence). Trimming left V 4 bases short and J 7 bases short, with 13 bases between. The CDR3 is made up of 12 amino acids. CDR3 protein: CAWTQGGGGYTF. CDR3 coding DNA: TGTGCCTGGACCCAAGGGGGTGGTGGCTACACCTTC. The full variable domain, with the rest looked up from reference TRBV30 and TRBJ1-2, is SQTIHQWPATLVQPVGSPLSLECTVEGTSNPNLYWYRQAAGRGLQLLFYSVGIGQISSEVPQNLSASRPQDRQFILSSKKLLLSDSGFYLCAWTQGGGGYTFGSGTRLTVV.

This chain's CDR3 is CASSDDRAYGYTF. For the CDR3, the DNA is TGCGCCAGCAGCGACGACAGGGCCTATGGCTACACCTTC. V is TRBV5-1 and J is TRBJ1-2; 7 bases are shared with TRBD1. Germline CDR1 and CDR2: SGHRS and YFSETQ. The CDR3 runs 13 residues. The ends lost 4 bases at V and 4 bases at J; junction bases unmatched: 4. Using reference TRBV5-1 and TRBJ1-2 for the parts outside the CDR3, the full variable domain is KAGVTQTPRYLIKTRGQQVTLSCSPISGHRSVSWYQQTPGQGLQFLFEYFSETQRNKGNFPGRFSGRQFSNSRSEMNVSTLELGDSALYLCASSDDRAYGYTFGSGTRLTVV.

This clone was seen once. The junction does not match germline at one end; this may be a read error. The J gene is TRBJ2-1, the V gene TRBV27, with D hard to call. Germline V gene lookup returns CDR1 MNHEY and CDR2 SMNVEV (reference sequence). The CDR3 is 13 residues long. The CDR3 DNA reads as TGTGTCAGCAGTTTGGGTAGTTGGAATGAGCAGTTCTTC. Amino acid sequence: CVSSLGSWNEQFF.

The genes are TRBV5-1 and TRBJ2-7; 9 nucleotides match TRBD2. With V trimmed by 4 bases and J by 1 base, 15 bases remained unmatched. Germline CDR1 is SGHRS and CDR2 is YFSETQ. This CDR3 is 18 amino acids long. CDR3 loop: CASSLAVIGSGGSYEQYF. The CDR3 DNA is TGCGCCAGCAGCCTGGCGGTCATCGGTAGCGGGGGATCCTACGAGCAGTACTTC.

This chain uses TRBV11-2 with TRBJ1-5; D is unresolved. Trimming took off 5 bases at V and 3 bases at J, with 14 bases between the two ends. The germline CDR1 and CDR2 sequences are SGHAT and FQNNGV. The CDR3 is made up of 15 amino acids. The CDR3 loop reads CASSLDPRPNQPQHF. In nucleotides, the CDR3 is TGTGCCAGCAGCCTGGACCCAAGGCCCAATCAGCCCCAGCATTTT.

The chain links TRBV7-9 to TRBJ2-3, with 7 positions matching TRBD2. The junction had 14 bases not matched to a gene; V was cut back by 5 bases and J by 0 bases. Looked up from germline, CDR1 is SEHNR and CDR2 is FQNEAQ (reference sequence). The CDR3 has 18 amino acids. The CDR3 is CASSPAGRGGWSTDTQYF. For the CDR3, the DNA is TGTGCCAGCAGCCCGGCCGGGCGGGGAGGGTGGAGCACAGATACGCAGTATTTT.

The chain employs TRBV7-2 and TRBJ2-1; TRBD2 matches at 11 bases. With 5 bases clipped from V and 6 bases from J, the junction kept 9 bases outside the gene matches. The CDR3 is made up of 16 amino acids. Germline V gene lookup returns CDR1 SGHTA and CDR2 FQGNSA. The CDR3 here is CASSTEASGGINEQFF. The CDR3 DNA reads as TGTGCCAGCAGCACTGAAGCTAGCGGGGGGATCAATGAGCAGTTCTTC.

The V and J genes are TRBV30 and TRBJ1-1; D call uncertain. Germline V gene data show CDR1 as GTSNPN and CDR2 as SVGIG (reference sequence). The CDR3 is 11 amino acids. V shed 4 bases and J shed 8 bases, with 11 bases lying between them. The CDR3 coding sequence is TGTGCCTGGATGTCGAACTGGGAAGCTTTCTTT. Translating it yields CAWMSNWEAFF.

The rearrangement uses TRBV10-3 and TRBJ1-5, with D maybe TRBD1 (6 bases). Trimming left V 0 bases short and J 5 bases short, with 8 bases between. This CDR3 has 14 residues. The germline V gene encodes CDR1 ENHRY and CDR2 SYGVKD. The chain's CDR3 is CAISESTGHQPQHF. The CDR3 DNA is TGTGCCATCAGTGAGTCGACAGGCCATCAGCCCCAGCATTTT.

This clone was counted a single time. The rearrangement uses TRBV29-1 and TRBJ1-3; possibly TRBD1 for D (6 bases). The CDR3 extends over 15 amino acids. In germline, CDR1 is SQVTM, CDR2 ANQGSEA. In nucleotides, the CDR3 is TGCACCCCCGATGCGGGGGCCATCTCTGGAAACACCATATATTTT. Its protein is CTPDAGAISGNTIYF.

The chain carries TRBV15 and TRBJ2-5, with 9 bases that match TRBD1. V shed 5 bases, J shed 5 bases, and the junction held 12 bases outside the gene matches. Per germline, CDR1 LNHNV and CDR2 YYDKDF (reference sequence). The CDR3 sequence is 16 residues long. This chain's CDR3 is CATSAPTQGAKETQYF. The CDR3 DNA is TGTGCCACCAGCGCCCCCACACAGGGGGCTAAGGAGACCCAGTACTTC. Based on the CDR3 plus reference TRBV15 and TRBJ2-5, the full variable domain is DAMVIQNPRYQVTQFGKPVTLSCSQTLNHNVMYWYQQKSSQAPKLLFHYYDKDFNNEADTPDNFQSRRPNTSFCFLDIRSPGLGDTAMYLCATSAPTQGAKETQYFGPGTRLLVL.

This clone was recorded only once. CDR3 amino acids: CASGAGGGGETQYF. In nucleotides, the CDR3 is TGTGCCAGCGGCGCGGGGGGAGGTGGTGAGACCCAGTACTTC. The chain joins TRBV7-2 to TRBJ2-5, with 8 bases lining up with TRBD2. The CDR3 is 14 amino acids. The V gene end was trimmed by 8 bases and the J gene end by 5 bases; junction bases not matched to a gene: 10. CDR1 SGHTA and CDR2 FQGNSA come from the germline V gene.

This chain uses TRBV2 with TRBJ2-3; D perhaps matches TRBD2 (5 bases). Trimming took 7 bases from V and 6 from J, leaving 11 bases between them. The CDR3 is made up of 12 amino acids. From germline, CDR1 is SNHLY and CDR2 FYNNEI. The CDR3 bases are TGTGCCAGCAAGCGGATCTCGGATACGCAGTATTTT. Translated, it gives CASKRISDTQYF.

The gene calls are TRBV14 and TRBJ1-1, with a weak D call TRBD1 (5 bases). Trimming cost V 1 base and J 5 bases, with 14 bases left between them. This CDR3 region has 15 residues. Germline CDR1 reads SGHDN; CDR2 reads FVKESK. The CDR3 region has the DNA TGTGCCAGCAGCCAAGTCCCAGGGCGTGAGACTGAAGCTTTCTTT. As protein: CASSQVPGRETEAFF.

The chain recombines TRBV11-3 with TRBJ1-5, with D perhaps TRBD1 (5 bases). The CDR3 loop spans 19 amino acids. Between the trimmed V and J ends, which lost 5 bases and 2 bases, there was a span of 25 bases. The germline V gene has CDR1 SGHNT and CDR2 YENEEA. The CDR3 region has the DNA TGTGCCAGCAGCCCAGATAGGGTTCGTAGCAGGGTGGGCAATCAGCCCCAGCATTTT. Its translation: CASSPDRVRSRVGNQPQHF.

The rearrangement joins TRBV30 to TRBJ1-1; a weak D match, TRBD1 (5 bases). The V end was cut by 7 bases, the J end by 0 bases, with 9 bases between. This CDR3 is 12 amino acids long. In germline, CDR1 is GTSNPN, CDR2 SVGIG (reference sequence). In DNA form, the CDR3 reads TGTGCCTTGGGGCGGATGAACACTGAAGCTTTCTTT. It encodes CALGRMNTEAFF.

The rearrangement links TRBV23-1 to TRBJ2-2, with 10 bases fitting TRBD2. TRBV23-1 is annotated as an ORF whose role is uncertain. The CDR3 sequence is 15 residues long. Trimming at V came to 7 bases and at J to 2 bases, leaving 4 bases not matched to a gene. DNA for the CDR3: TGCGCCAGCAACCTAGCGGGAGATAACACCGGGGAGCTGTTTTTT. Translating it yields CASNLAGDNTGELFF.

This chain uses TRBV9 with TRBJ2-5; no clear D gene. Germline CDR1 and CDR2: SGDLS and YYNGEE. Trimming shortened V by 2 bases and J by 0 bases, and 11 bases separated the two germline ends. The CDR3 totals 15 residues. The CDR3 bases are TGTGCCAGCAGCGTGGCCATTTCGTACCAAGAGACCCAGTACTTC. Its translation: CASSVAISYQETQYF.

The chain uses TRBV9 and TRBJ2-1; D is possibly TRBD2 (6 bases). Germline CDR1 reads SGDLS; CDR2 reads YYNGEE. V lost 0 bases, J lost 8 bases, and 15 bases lay in between. The CDR3 length is 15 residues. The CDR3 sequence: CASSVEGLGWYEQFF. The CDR3 DNA reads as TGTGCCAGCAGCGTAGAGGGACTGGGTTGGTATGAGCAGTTCTTC.

This clone was seen once. The V and J genes are TRBV27 and TRBJ2-1; 7 nucleotides align to TRBD1. The germline CDR1 and CDR2 sequences are MNHEY and SMNVEV (reference sequence). Trimming took 6 bases from V and 8 from J; bases not matched to a gene: 7. The CDR3 extends over 13 amino acids. The CDR3: CASRTQGQHEQFF. CDR3 coding DNA: TGTGCCAGCAGAACACAGGGGCAGCATGAGCAGTTCTTC.

This clone was detected only once. The chain employs TRBV18 and TRBJ1-5; 9 nucleotides line up with TRBD1. Unmatched junction bases numbered 1, after V lost 3 bases and J lost 1 base. Germline V gives CDR1 KGHSH, CDR2 LQKENI. The CDR3 has 15 amino acids. This CDR3 is CASSPGTGSNQPQHF. The CDR3, as DNA: TGTGCCAGCTCACCTGGGACAGGGAGCAATCAGCCCCAGCATTTT.

This sequence joins TRBV10-2 and TRBJ2-3; D unclear. V dropped 0 bases and J dropped 2 bases, with 9 bases sitting between them. Germline-derived CDR1 and CDR2 are WSHSY and SAAADI. The CDR3 extends over 15 amino acids. CDR3 nucleotides: TGCGCCAGCAGTGAGTCATCGGTAGACACAGATACGCAGTATTTT. Protein product: CASSESSVDTDTQYF.

The chain links TRBV4-1 to TRBJ1-1, with D uncertain. The CDR3 spans 15 residues. Looked up from germline, CDR1 is MGHRA and CDR2 is YSYEKL. V lost 0 bases to trimming and J lost 2 bases, with 10 bases between them. CDR3 amino acids: CASSQERRPNTEAFF. The DNA of the CDR3 is TGCGCCAGCAGCCAAGAGCGGAGGCCTAACACTGAAGCTTTCTTT.

This rearrangement joins TRBV7-9 to TRBJ2-2; D may be TRBD1 (5 bases). This CDR3 comprises 15 residues. Trimming left V 7 bases short and J 1 base short, with 13 bases between. Germline CDR1 SEHNR, CDR2 FQNEAQ (reference sequence). For the CDR3, the DNA is TGTGCCAGCATAGTCGGGCAGGGGAACACCGGGGAGCTGTTTTTT. This gives the protein CASIVGQGNTGELFF.